Below, 18 T cell receptor beta chains from the same sample are listed, as sequenced in a study of cytomegalovirus exposure and HLA in healthy donors. A multiplex PCR was run with 60 Vbeta primers and 13 Jbeta primers. The table came from immunoSEQ multiplex PCR; TCRdb's copy has only in-frame clones and leaves some out. The data contain tens of thousands of clones, more than 75% of them singletons. Sequences were obtained from PBMCs. The source is a woman between 50 and 59 years old in good health and CMV-seropositive.

The genes are TRBV5-4 and TRBJ2-1; no definite D call. CDR1 and CDR2 (germline): SGHNT, YYREEE (reference sequence). This CDR3 is 12 amino acids long. V lost 4 bases and J 9 bases, leaving 11 bases between the germline ends. CDR3 DNA: TGTGCCAGCAGCCTCCGGGTGGGTGAGCAGTTCTTC. The encoded protein is CASSLRVGEQFF.

The rearrangement links TRBV6-4 to TRBJ2-2, with 7 bases identical to TRBD2. The junction had 6 bases not matched to a gene; V was cut back by 7 bases and J by 1 base. CDR3 size: 15 residues. The germline V gene encodes CDR1 MRHNA and CDR2 SNTAGT. CDR3 in DNA: TGTGCCAGCACCACCGTAGCGGGGAACACCGGGGAGCTGTTTTTT. Protein sequence: CASTTVAGNTGELFF.

The chain carries TRBV5-1 and TRBJ1-1; 7 positions match TRBD1. J gave up 5 bases and V 5 bases, and 6 bases lay outside the gene matches. CDR1 SGHRS and CDR2 YFSETQ come from the germline V gene. CDR3 length: 13 residues. The CDR3 DNA is TGCGCCAGCAGGTTATCAGGGGGAACTGAAGCTTTCTTT. It codes for CASRLSGGTEAFF.

The J gene is TRBJ1-5, the V gene TRBV7-8; no firm D call. The CDR3 has 11 residues. V was clipped by 6 bases and J by 7 bases, with 7 bases between them. CDR1 is SGHVS, CDR2 FQNEAQ, per germline. The CDR3 loop reads CASRYIQPQHF. CDR3 DNA sequence: TGTGCCAGCAGGTACATACAGCCCCAGCATTTT.

This clone was observed a handful of times. The chain has TRBV5-6 and TRBJ2-6; possible D gene TRBD1, 6 bases. The CDR3 totals 18 residues. V lost 2 bases, J lost 0 bases, and 15 bases lay in between. Germline CDR1 reads SGHDT; CDR2 reads YYEEEE. CDR3 residues: CASSFLGRGRSGANVLTF. The CDR3 coding sequence is TGTGCCAGCAGCTTCCTAGGCAGGGGCCGCTCTGGGGCCAACGTCCTGACTTTC.

The chain links TRBV5-1 to TRBJ1-2, with 7 bases lining up with TRBD1. CDR3 length: 15 residues. The germline gives CDR1 SGHRS, CDR2 YFSETQ. Trimming removed 1 base from V and 3 bases from J; junction bases left unmatched: 6. In DNA form, the CDR3 reads TGCGCCAGCAGCTTGTACCAGGGGACAGACTATGGCTACACCTTC. This sequence encodes CASSLYQGTDYGYTF.

The V call is TRBV6-1, the J call TRBJ1-6, with 9 bases aligning to TRBD1. CDR1 and CDR2 (germline): MNHNS, SASEGT. The CDR3 runs to 14 residues. Unmatched junction bases numbered 4, after V lost 6 bases and J lost 7 bases. Here the CDR3 reads CASSWDRENSPLHF. As DNA, the CDR3 is TGTGCCAGCAGCTGGGACAGGGAGAATTCACCCCTCCACTTT.

V gene TRBV6-4 combines with J gene TRBJ2-3; 12 nucleotides match TRBD2. The V segment lost 3 bases and the J segment 4 bases; nucleotides outside the gene matches: 5. Per germline, CDR1 MRHNA and CDR2 SNTAGT. This CDR3 has 16 residues. The CDR3 loop reads CASSEASGGGADTQYF. The CDR3 coding sequence is TGTGCCAGCAGTGAAGCTAGCGGGGGGGGCGCAGATACGCAGTATTTT.

V gene TRBV5-1 combines with J gene TRBJ2-4; 13 bases align to TRBD2. The germline CDR1 and CDR2 sequences are SGHRS and YFSETQ. J gave up 6 bases and V 3 bases, and 6 bases lay outside the gene matches. The CDR3 extends over 16 amino acids. CDR3 sequence reads: CASSSGLAGVLNIQYF. In DNA form, the CDR3 reads TGCGCCAGCAGCTCAGGACTAGCGGGAGTTCTAAACATTCAGTACTTC.

The chain is built from TRBV28 and TRBJ2-1, with 8 bases lining up with TRBD1. The CDR3 extends over 13 amino acids. V trimming: 8 bases; J trimming: 1 base; junction bases outside the gene matches: 1. CDR1 and CDR2 from the germline V gene are MDHEN and SYDVKM. The CDR3 nucleotides are TGTGCCAGCCAGGGGGCATCCTACAATGAGCAGTTCTTC. Residues: CASQGASYNEQFF.

The rearrangement links TRBV5-8 to TRBJ1-1; TRBD1 might be the D (6 bases). The CDR3 runs 15 residues. Germline values: CDR1 SGHTS, CDR2 YDEGEE. The V end was cut by 3 bases, the J end by 5 bases, with 17 bases between. CDR3 nucleotides: TGTGCCAGCAGCTGGTTTTTGGCAGGGGATACTGAAGCTTTCTTT. The encoded protein is CASSWFLAGDTEAFF.

The chain is built from TRBV9 and TRBJ1-3; possibly TRBD1 for D (5 bases). The V end lost 5 bases, the J end lost 4 bases, and 13 bases lay between the germline ends. Germline CDR1 and CDR2: SGDLS and YYNGEE. The CDR3 covers 14 residues. The CDR3 region has the DNA TGTGCCAGCAGGGGGGGGAATCGGGGAAACACCATATATTTT. Its protein product is CASRGGNRGNTIYF.

The table lists this clone with a few counts. The chain combines TRBV6-1 with TRBJ1-6; D is possibly TRBD1 (5 bases). CDR1 MNHNS and CDR2 SASEGT come from the germline V gene. Trimming took off 5 bases at V and 9 bases at J, with 8 bases between the two ends. The CDR3 extends over 12 amino acids. Here the CDR3 reads CASSQGLSPLHF. CDR3 DNA sequence: TGTGCCAGCAGTCAGGGACTTTCACCCCTCCACTTT.

The V gene is TRBV27, the J gene TRBJ2-7, with a weak D call TRBD2 (6 bases). This CDR3 comprises 15 residues. The germline gives CDR1 MNHEY, CDR2 SMNVEV (reference sequence). V was cut by 5 bases and J by 0 bases, with 14 bases left in between. The CDR3 bases are TGTGCCAGCAGTACGACCGGGGGACCCTCCTACGAGCAGTACTTC. The encoded protein is CASSTTGGPSYEQYF.

The chain uses TRBV7-3 and TRBJ1-1; D is perhaps TRBD1 (6 bases). Trimming left V 4 bases short and J 4 bases short, with 16 bases between. The CDR3 has 15 amino acids. Germline V CDR1 and CDR2: SGHTA, FQGTGA. The CDR3, as DNA: TGTGCCAGCAGCTCCATGCGGGGGGCCGGCACTGAAGCTTTCTTT. It yields the protein CASSSMRGAGTEAFF.

This clone has just a few counts. V and J are TRBV7-9 and TRBJ1-1, with TRBD1 matching 8 bases. The germline CDR1 and CDR2 sequences are SEHNR and FQNEAQ (reference sequence). The CDR3 runs to 14 residues. The V and J ends lost 5 bases and 10 bases, in that order; junction bases with no gene match: 12. CDR3 region: CASSHGQGGASAFF. Written as DNA, the CDR3 is TGTGCCAGCAGCCACGGACAGGGTGGTGCTTCAGCTTTCTTT. Looking up the rest from reference TRBV7-9 and TRBJ1-1 gives the full variable domain: DTGVSQNPRHKITKRGQNVTFRCDPISEHNRLYWYRQTLGQGPEFLTYFQNEAQLEKSRLLSDRFSAERPKGSFSTLEIQRTEQGDSAMYLCASSHGQGGASAFFGQGTRLTVV.

The J gene is TRBJ2-3, the V gene TRBV6-1; 11 bases are shared with TRBD1. Trimming took 4 bases from V and 6 from J; bases not matched to a gene: 3. The CDR3 has 14 amino acids. Germline CDR1 and CDR2: MNHNS and SASEGT. This CDR3 is CASSGGTGGDTQYF. The CDR3 DNA follows: TGTGCCAGCAGTGGTGGGACAGGGGGGGATACGCAGTATTTT.

The CDR3 nucleotides read TGTGCCAGCAGCCTTAGCGGGAGAGGCTACAATGAGCAGTTCTTC. As protein: CASSLSGRGYNEQFF. The V and J genes are TRBV7-6 and TRBJ2-1; 9 bases fit TRBD2. This CDR3 is 15 amino acids long. Germline assignment: CDR1 SGHVS and CDR2 FNYEAQ. Trimming removed 5 bases from V and 3 bases from J; junction bases left unmatched: 5.